The rows below give T cell receptor beta chains drawn from one sample of a study of T cells in Graves' hyperthyroidism and ophthalmopathy. In TCRdb, the multiplex PCR reads were re-called with MiXCR into one record per CDR3 protein. This sample has roughly 520,000 distinct CDR3 sequences, with around a quarter found just once. Material: blood. The receptors were gathered from a woman in her twenties or thirties with Graves' ophthalmopathy. The CDR3 runs from the conserved cysteine through the conserved F or W. The D gene is left open where the match is weak. Expanded clones are given a class, and other clones once, few, many or no size at all.

CDR3aa	CDR3nt	len	d_gene	v_gene	abundance	j_gene
CASSPVNTIYF	TGTGCCAGCAGCCCTGTAAACACCATATATTTT	11	NA	TRBV7-2	many	TRBJ1-3
CSARPRGATGELFF	TGCAGTGCTAGACCGCGGGGGGCCACCGGGGAGCTGTTTTTT	14	TRBD2	TRBV20-1	many	TRBJ2-2
CASSFKGRVGETQYF	TGTGCCAGCAGTTTTAAGGGGAGGGTAGGAGAGACCCAGTACTTC	15	TRBD2	TRBV28	NA	TRBJ2-5
CASRPDRGHQPQHF	TGTGCCAGCCGCCCCGACAGGGGCCATCAGCCCCAGCATTTT	14	TRBD1	TRBV28	once	TRBJ1-5
CASRRDNYGYTF	TGCGCCAGCAGGAGGGATAACTATGGCTACACCTTC	12	NA	TRBV12-3/TRBV12-4	many	TRBJ1-2
CASSLAVGTENTGELFF	TGCGCCAGCAGCTTGGCGGTCGGGACAGAGAACACCGGGGAGCTGTTTTTT	17	TRBD1	TRBV5-1	many	TRBJ2-2
CASSALGGNQPQHF	TGTGCCAGCAGTGCCCTGGGGGGCAATCAGCCCCAGCATTTT	14	NA	TRBV6-1	many	TRBJ1-5
CASSRLGQGWGGYTF	TGTGCCAGCAGTCGCCTGGGACAGGGCTGGGGTGGCTACACCTTC	15	TRBD1	TRBV6-1	NA	TRBJ1-2
CSARPVEGFQGGYTF	TGCAGTGCTAGGCCTGTGGAGGGGTTTCAAGGTGGCTACACCTTC	15	NA	TRBV20-1	many	TRBJ1-2
CASSKRGDQNIKYF	TGTGCCAGTAGTAAACGGGGGGACCAAAACATTAAGTACTTC	14	TRBD2	TRBV19	few	TRBJ2-4
CASSFFSKADRNYGYTF	TGTGCCAGCAGTTTCTTTTCGAAGGCGGACAGAAACTATGGCTACACCTTC	17	NA	TRBV28	NA	TRBJ1-2